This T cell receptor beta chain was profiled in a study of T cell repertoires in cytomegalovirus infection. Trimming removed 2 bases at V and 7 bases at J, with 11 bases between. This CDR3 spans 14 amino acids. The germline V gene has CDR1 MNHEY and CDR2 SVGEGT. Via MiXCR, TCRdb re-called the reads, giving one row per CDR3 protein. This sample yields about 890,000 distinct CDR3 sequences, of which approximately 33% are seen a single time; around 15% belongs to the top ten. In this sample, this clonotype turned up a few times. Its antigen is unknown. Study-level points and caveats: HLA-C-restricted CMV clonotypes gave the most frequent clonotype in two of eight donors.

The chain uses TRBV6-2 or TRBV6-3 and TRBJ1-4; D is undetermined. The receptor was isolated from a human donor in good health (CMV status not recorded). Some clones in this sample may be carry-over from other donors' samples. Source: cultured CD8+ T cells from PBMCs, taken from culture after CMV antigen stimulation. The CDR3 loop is CASSYERAREKLFF. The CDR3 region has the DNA TGTGCCAGCAGTTACGAGAGGGCGCGTGAAAAACTGTTTTTT.